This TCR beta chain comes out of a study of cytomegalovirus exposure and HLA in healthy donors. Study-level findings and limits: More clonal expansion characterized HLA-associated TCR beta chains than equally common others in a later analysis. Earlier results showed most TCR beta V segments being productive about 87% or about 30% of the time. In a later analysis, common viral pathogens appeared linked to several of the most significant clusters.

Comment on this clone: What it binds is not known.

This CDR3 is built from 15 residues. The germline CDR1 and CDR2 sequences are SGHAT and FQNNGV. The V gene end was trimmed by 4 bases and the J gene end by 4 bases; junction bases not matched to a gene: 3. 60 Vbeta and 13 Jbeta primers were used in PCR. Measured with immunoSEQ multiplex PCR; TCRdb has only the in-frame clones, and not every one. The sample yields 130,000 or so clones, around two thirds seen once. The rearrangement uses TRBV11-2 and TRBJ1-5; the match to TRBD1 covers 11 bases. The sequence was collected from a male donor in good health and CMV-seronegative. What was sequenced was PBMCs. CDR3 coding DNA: TGTGCCAGCAGCTGGGGGACAGGGGGGAATCAGCCCCAGCATTTT. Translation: CASSWGTGGNQPQHF.